This T cell receptor beta chain was sequenced for a study of graft-versus-host responses after intestinal transplantation. Background on the study: Anti-thymocyte globulin was used for induction in all recipients, who then took tacrolimus and steroids for approximately 3 years. Study results and limitations: Investigators detected GvH clones in recipient marrow, with some emerging earlier in ileum or blood.

TCRdb's table, derived via immunoSEQ multiplex PCR, lists solely in-frame clones and lacks some. The sample shows about 130,000 clones, over 85% of them seen only once. The CDR3 loop spans 16 amino acids. The germline V gene encodes CDR1 KGHSH and CDR2 LQKENI. V gave up 6 bases and J gave up 1 base, with 15 bases separating them. On this clone: As yet, its antigen is unknown.

The sequences come from unstimulated CD4+ T cells sorted from spleen or lymph node cells, collected before intestinal transplant. The V and J genes are TRBV18 and TRBJ1-4, with D hard to call. The TCR was taken from a human donor who received an intestinal transplant. CDR3 in DNA: TGTGCCAGCTCGTCTCTCCCCCCGGGAACTAATGAAAAACTGTTTTTT. Protein product: CASSSLPPGTNEKLFF.